The T cell receptor (beta chain) under discussion was sequenced for a study of blood T cell repertoires in COVID-19. Whole-study context: The United States, Italy and Spain were the sources of the acute and convalescent COVID-19 samples. From T cells, B-cell-depleted T cells, or PBMCs came the material, which was cDNA or gDNA.

Original analysis: Amplifying reference gene primers gave estimates of nucleated cell counts. Repertoires were generated with immunoSEQ multiplex PCR, while TCRdb's copy carries only in-frame clones and drops some. Clonal size and the V and J genes are those of that table, whereas D and trimming came from the DNA. The sample has approximately 170,000 clones; 70% to 90% are singletons. Germline CDR1 is SGHNT and CDR2 is YENEEA. This CDR3 region has 13 residues. Trimming removed 0 bases from V and 12 bases from J; junction bases left unmatched: 4. The receptor's source is a man aged 55 to 70 who had recovered from COVID-19. Sequencing was performed on peripheral blood. The chain uses TRBV11-3 and TRBJ2-1; 8 positions agree with TRBD2. The CDR3 region is CASSLDRTSGQFF. CDR3 sequence (DNA): TGTGCCAGCAGCTTAGATCGAACTAGCGGGCAGTTCTTC.